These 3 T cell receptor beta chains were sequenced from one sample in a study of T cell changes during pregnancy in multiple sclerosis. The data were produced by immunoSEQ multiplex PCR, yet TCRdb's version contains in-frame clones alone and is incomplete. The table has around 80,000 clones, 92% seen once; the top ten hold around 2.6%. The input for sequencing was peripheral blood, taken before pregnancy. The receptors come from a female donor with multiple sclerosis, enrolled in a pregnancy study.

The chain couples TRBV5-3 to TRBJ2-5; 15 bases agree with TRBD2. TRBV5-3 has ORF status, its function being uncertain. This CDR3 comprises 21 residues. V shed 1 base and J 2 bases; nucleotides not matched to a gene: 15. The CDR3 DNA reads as TGTGCCAGAAGCTTGTGGGGGAAGGGACTAGCGGGAGGCGCGGTGCAAGAGACCCAGTACTTC. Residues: CARSLWGKGLAGGAVQETQYF.

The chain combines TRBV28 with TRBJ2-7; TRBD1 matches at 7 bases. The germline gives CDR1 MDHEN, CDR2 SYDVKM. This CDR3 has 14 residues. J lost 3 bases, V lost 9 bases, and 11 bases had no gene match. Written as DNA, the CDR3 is TGTGCCAGTACCGGGACAGAGCTTTTCTACGAGCAGTACTTC. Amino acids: CASTGTELFYEQYF.

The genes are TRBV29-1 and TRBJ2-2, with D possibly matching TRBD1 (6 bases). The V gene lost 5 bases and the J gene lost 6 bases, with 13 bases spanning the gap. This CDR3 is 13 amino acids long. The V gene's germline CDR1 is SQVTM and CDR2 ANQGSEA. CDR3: CSVMRGWPGELFF. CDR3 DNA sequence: TGCAGCGTTATGAGGGGGTGGCCCGGGGAGCTGTTTTTT.